Presented here are 23 T cell receptor beta chains from one specimen sequenced in a study of CD8 T cells in ankylosing spondylitis. Study findings and constraints: Typical of ankylosing spondylitis blood, it appeared, was a TCR beta motif of under 10 highly homologous variants.

TCRdb independently ran MiXCR on the 5' RACE reads; one entry per CDR3 protein. The table lists 200,000 to 250,000 distinct CDR3 sequences, roughly 6.6% of them singletons. These receptors are not linked to any known antigen. The sample consisted of blood, either unsorted or a sorted T cell fraction (not recorded which). The receptors derive from a male donor with ankylosing spondylitis.

Here the CDR3 DNA reads TGCGCCAGCAGCTTGGTGGGCGCCGGGGGCATTTACAATGAGCAGTTCTTC. This encodes CASSLVGAGGIYNEQFF. The chain has TRBV5-1 and TRBJ2-1, with D perhaps TRBD1 or TRBD2 (6 bases each). V shed 0 bases and J shed 4 bases, with 17 bases lying between them. Germline V gene lookup returns CDR1 SGHRS and CDR2 YFSETQ. The CDR3 is 17 amino acids.

J is TRBJ2-7 and V is TRBV13, with a possible D match to TRBD1 (6 bases). Per germline, CDR1 PRHDT and CDR2 FYEKMQ (reference sequence). The CDR3 contains 16 residues. V was cut by 5 bases and J by 0 bases, with 17 bases left in between. This chain's CDR3 is CASSLRGTGTSYEQYF. In DNA, the CDR3 is TGTGCCAGCAGCCTACGGGGCACAGGGACCTCCTACGAGCAGTACTTC.

This clonotype was detected ten times or more. The V call is TRBV6-2 or TRBV6-3, the J call TRBJ1-4, with no clear D. The germline V and J ends were trimmed by 1 base and 7 bases, with 1 base remaining between them. Per germline, CDR1 MNHEY and CDR2 SVGEGT. There are 11 residues in the CDR3. CDR3 sequence (DNA): TGTGCCAGCAGTTACTTTGAAAAACTGTTTTTT. Protein sequence: CASSYFEKLFF.

This clonotype showed up many times. This chain connects TRBV4-3 to TRBJ2-1; 12 positions agree with TRBD2. The CDR3 consists of 17 residues. V was clipped by 1 base and J by 2 bases; unmatched bases: 3. Per germline, CDR1 LGHNA and CDR2 YSLEER. The CDR3 DNA reads as TGCGCCAGCAGCCAAGGCACTAGCGGGGGGACCTACAATGAGCAGTTCTTC. This encodes CASSQGTSGGTYNEQFF.

The J gene is TRBJ2-1, the V gene TRBV11-3; D is unclear. Trimming stripped 5 bases from V and 6 bases from J, with 14 bases between. Germline V gene data show CDR1 as SGHNT and CDR2 as YENEEA. The CDR3 has 14 amino acids. The DNA of the CDR3 is TGTGCCAGCAGCCCCGAGGCTGACTCCAATGAGCAGTTCTTC. Residues: CASSPEADSNEQFF.

Many counts were recorded for this clonotype. The gene calls are TRBV11-2 and TRBJ2-7; tentatively, D is TRBD1 (7 bases). The CDR3 spans 17 residues. V was cut by 2 bases and J by 0 bases, with 17 bases left in between. In germline, CDR1 is SGHAT, CDR2 FQNNGV. CDR3 nucleotide sequence: TGTGCCAGCAGCTTATATCTTCGTCAGGGGGGCTCCTACGAGCAGTACTTC. This encodes CASSLYLRQGGSYEQYF.

This clonotype appeared many times. The chain employs TRBV4-2 and TRBJ1-1; no clear D gene. CDR1 is LGHNA, CDR2 YNFKEQ, per germline. This CDR3 spans 15 amino acids. V lost 3 bases, J lost 4 bases, and 15 bases lay in between. As DNA, the CDR3 is TGTGCCAGCAGCCAGGCACGAGGGTATGTCACTGAAGCTTTCTTT. This translates into CASSQARGYVTEAFF.

This clonotype was seen ten or more times. The rearrangement links TRBV27 to TRBJ2-5, with D hard to call. V gave up 1 base and J gave up 5 bases, with 17 bases separating them. Germline V CDR1 and CDR2: MNHEY, SMNVEV (reference sequence). The CDR3 length is 16 residues. The CDR3 sequence: CASSLFADGGRETQYF. The CDR3 DNA reads TGTGCCAGCAGTTTATTTGCGGACGGTGGGCGGGAGACCCAGTACTTC.

This clonotype was recorded at least ten times. The gene calls are TRBV14 and TRBJ2-4; TRBD2 is a possible D gene (6 bases). The V end was cut by 3 bases, the J end by 0 bases, with 12 bases between. Germline CDR1 SGHDN, CDR2 FVKESK. CDR3 length equals 16 residues. The CDR3 is CASSQTTGLAKNIQYF. The CDR3 DNA sequence: TGTGCCAGCAGCCAGACCACGGGACTAGCCAAAAACATTCAGTACTTC.

This clonotype was detected many times. The chain has TRBV6-2 or TRBV6-3 and TRBJ1-4; 7 bases map to TRBD1. Germline V gene data show CDR1 as MNHEY and CDR2 as SVGEGT. Trimming at V came to 7 bases and at J to 7 bases, leaving 12 bases not matched to a gene. The CDR3 spans 15 residues. CDR3 nucleotides: TGTGCCAGCACCCCTCTCCGGGACAGAACTGAAAAACTGTTTTTT. Its translation: CASTPLRDRTEKLFF.

The sample holds many counts of this clonotype. The V call is TRBV9, the J call TRBJ2-7; D perhaps matches TRBD2 (6 bases). The V gene lost 0 bases and the J gene lost 2 bases, with 15 bases spanning the gap. The CDR3 loop spans 16 amino acids. Germline assignment: CDR1 SGDLS and CDR2 YYNGEE. CDR3: CASSVAPGLKTYEQYF. The CDR3 DNA is TGTGCCAGCAGCGTAGCCCCGGGACTCAAGACCTACGAGCAGTACTTC.

This clonotype was counted ten times or more. The CDR3 loop is CASSFGGPTAVYEKLFF. CDR3 sequence (DNA): TGTGCCAGCAGCTTCGGGGGCCCCACGGCAGTTTATGAAAAACTGTTTTTT. V gene TRBV7-2 combines with J gene TRBJ1-4; tentatively, D is TRBD1 (6 bases). The CDR3 has 17 residues. Trimming took off 3 bases at V and 6 bases at J, with 20 bases between the two ends. In germline, CDR1 is SGHTA, CDR2 FQGNSA.

This clonotype came up many times. The J gene is TRBJ2-5, the V gene TRBV28; 9 nucleotides agree with TRBD1. The J segment lost 2 bases and the V segment lost 1 base, leaving 5 bases of the junction unmatched. Per germline, CDR1 MDHEN and CDR2 SYDVKM. There are 16 residues in the CDR3. The chain's CDR3 is CASSLYGDREQETQYF. For the CDR3, the DNA is TGTGCCAGCAGTTTATATGGGGACAGGGAACAAGAGACCCAGTACTTC.

This clonotype was detected ten times or more. The chain's CDR3 is CASSNGLASEQYF. CDR3 DNA: TGTGCCAGCAGCAATGGACTGGCCTCCGAGCAGTACTTC. This chain uses TRBV13 with TRBJ2-7; D is possibly TRBD2 (5 bases). The CDR3 contains 13 residues. V shed 5 bases and J shed 6 bases, with 14 bases lying between them. CDR1 and CDR2 (germline): PRHDT, FYEKMQ (reference sequence).

The rearrangement joins TRBV6-1 to TRBJ1-2, with D perhaps TRBD1 (6 bases). The V end lost 2 bases, the J end lost 4 bases, and 17 bases lay between the germline ends. The CDR3 is made up of 16 amino acids. Germline V gene sequence: CDR1 MNHNS, CDR2 SASEGT. CDR3 bases: TGTGCCAGCAGTGAACCTCGTACCAGGGGACTCTATGGCTACACCTTC. Translated, it gives CASSEPRTRGLYGYTF.

This clonotype was observed many times. The chain links TRBV7-9 to TRBJ1-1; D ambiguous. The germline V and J ends were trimmed by 7 bases and 6 bases, with 18 bases remaining between them. The CDR3 spans 14 residues. The germline gives CDR1 SEHNR, CDR2 FQNEAQ (reference sequence). This CDR3 reads CASNPVQGRAEAFF. The DNA for the CDR3 is TGTGCCAGCAACCCGGTCCAAGGGCGGGCTGAAGCTTTCTTT.

This clonotype has at least ten counts. J is TRBJ2-7 and V is TRBV5-1; D remains unclear. V was pared by 0 bases and J by 3 bases, with 4 bases between. CDR1 is SGHRS, CDR2 YFSETQ, per germline. This CDR3 spans 12 amino acids. CDR3 residues: CASSLDYYEQYF. CDR3 in DNA: TGCGCCAGCAGCTTGGACTACTACGAGCAGTACTTC.

The rearrangement joins TRBV7-8 to TRBJ2-1; 13 bases line up with TRBD2. J was trimmed by 7 bases and V by 2 bases; bases with no gene match: 2. The germline CDR1 and CDR2 sequences are SGHVS and FQNEAQ. The length of the CDR3 is 15 residues. The chain's CDR3 is CASSLMGLAGNEQFF. For the CDR3, the DNA is TGTGCCAGCAGCTTAATGGGACTAGCGGGAAATGAGCAGTTCTTC.

This chain connects TRBV9 to TRBJ2-7; 10 bases match TRBD2. V shed 5 bases and J 3 bases; nucleotides not matched to a gene: 5. This CDR3 has 14 amino acids. Germline V gene sequence: CDR1 SGDLS, CDR2 YYNGEE. CDR3 sequence reads: CASSPGTSVYEQYF. The CDR3 DNA reads TGTGCCAGCAGTCCCGGGACTAGCGTCTACGAGCAGTACTTC. Based on the CDR3 plus reference TRBV9 and TRBJ2-7, the full variable domain is DSGVTQTPKHLITATGQRVTLRCSPRSGDLSVYWYQQSLDQGLQFLIQYYNGEERAKGNILERFSAQQFPDLHSELNLSSLELGDSALYFCASSPGTSVYEQYFGPGTRLTVT.

In its sample, this clonotype was seen many times. V and J are TRBV20-1 and TRBJ1-2; D gene unclear. Germline V lookup: CDR1 DFQATT, CDR2 SNEGSKA (reference sequence). The CDR3 runs to 13 residues. V was clipped by 4 bases and J by 5 bases, with 14 bases between them. The CDR3 loop is CSAKQKDLYGYTF. CDR3 nucleotide sequence: TGCAGTGCTAAGCAGAAAGATCTATATGGCTACACCTTC.

In this sample, this clonotype turned up many times. The chain joins TRBV6-5 to TRBJ2-7; no definite D call. This CDR3 has 13 amino acids. Germline assignment: CDR1 MNHEY and CDR2 SVGAGI. V shed 2 bases and J shed 2 bases, with 7 bases lying between them. The CDR3 spells CASSYGQPYEQYF. In DNA, the CDR3 is TGTGCCAGCAGTTACGGGCAGCCCTACGAGCAGTACTTC.

This clonotype was observed many times. The chain links TRBV4-1 to TRBJ2-1, with D possibly TRBD2 on 6 matching bases. Germline loops: CDR1 MGHRA, CDR2 YSYEKL. CDR3 length equals 17 residues. Trimming removed 0 bases at V and 3 bases at J, with 15 bases between. The CDR3 nucleotides read TGCGCCAGCAGCCAAGATCCCTCCCGGGGGAGCTACAATGAGCAGTTCTTC. Amino acid sequence: CASSQDPSRGSYNEQFF.

This clonotype was seen many times. This chain links TRBV27 with TRBJ1-4; 9 nucleotides agree with TRBD1. CDR1 and CDR2 (germline): MNHEY, SMNVEV (reference sequence). The CDR3 has 16 amino acids. With V trimmed by 6 bases and J by 7 bases, 12 bases remained unmatched. CDR3 nucleotides: TGTGCCAGCAGCGCCCCGGGACAGGGAAGGGGTGAAAAACTGTTTTTT. Its translation is CASSAPGQGRGEKLFF.